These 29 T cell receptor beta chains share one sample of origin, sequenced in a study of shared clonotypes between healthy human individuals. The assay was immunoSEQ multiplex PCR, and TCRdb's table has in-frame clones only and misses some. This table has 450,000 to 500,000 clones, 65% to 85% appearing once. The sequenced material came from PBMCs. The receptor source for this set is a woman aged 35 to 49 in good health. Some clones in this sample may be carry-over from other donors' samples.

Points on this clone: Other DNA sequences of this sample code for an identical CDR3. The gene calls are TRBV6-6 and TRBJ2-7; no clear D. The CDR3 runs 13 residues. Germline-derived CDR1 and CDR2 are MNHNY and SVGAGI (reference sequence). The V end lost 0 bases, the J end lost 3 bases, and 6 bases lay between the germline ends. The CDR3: CASSYSVNYEQYF. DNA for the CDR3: TGTGCCAGCAGTTACTCGGTTAACTACGAGCAGTACTTC.

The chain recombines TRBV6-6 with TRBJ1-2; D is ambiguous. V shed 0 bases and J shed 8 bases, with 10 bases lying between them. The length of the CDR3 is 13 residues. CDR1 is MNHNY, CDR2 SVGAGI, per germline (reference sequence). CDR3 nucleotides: TGTGCCAGCAGTTACTCGACTGCGTGGGGCTACACCTTC. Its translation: CASSYSTAWGYTF.

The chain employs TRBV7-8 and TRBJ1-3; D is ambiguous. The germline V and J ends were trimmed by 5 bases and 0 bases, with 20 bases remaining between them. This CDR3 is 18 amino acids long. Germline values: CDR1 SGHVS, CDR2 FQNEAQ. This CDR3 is CASSLGGILTISGNTIYF. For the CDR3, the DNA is TGTGCCAGCAGCCTAGGCGGGATACTCACGATCTCTGGAAACACCATATATTTT. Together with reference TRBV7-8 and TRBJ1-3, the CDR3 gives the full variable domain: GAGVSQSPRYKVAKRGQDVALRCDPISGHVSLFWYQQALGQGPEFLTYFQNEAQLDKSGLPSDRFFAERPEGSVSTLKIQRTQQEDSAVYLCASSLGGILTISGNTIYFGEGSWLTVV.

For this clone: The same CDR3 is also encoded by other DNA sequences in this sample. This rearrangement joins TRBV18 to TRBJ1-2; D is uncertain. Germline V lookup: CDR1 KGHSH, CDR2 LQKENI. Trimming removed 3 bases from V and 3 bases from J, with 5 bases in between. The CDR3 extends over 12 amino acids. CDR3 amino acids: CASSPRDYGYTF. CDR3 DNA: TGTGCCAGCTCACCTAGAGACTATGGCTACACCTTC.

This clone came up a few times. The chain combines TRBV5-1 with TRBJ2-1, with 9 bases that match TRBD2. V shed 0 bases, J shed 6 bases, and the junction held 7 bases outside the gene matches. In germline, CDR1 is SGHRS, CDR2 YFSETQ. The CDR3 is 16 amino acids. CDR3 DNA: TGCGCCAGCAGCTTGGCCCCAGCGGGAGGCCCCAATGAGCAGTTCTTC. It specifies CASSLAPAGGPNEQFF.

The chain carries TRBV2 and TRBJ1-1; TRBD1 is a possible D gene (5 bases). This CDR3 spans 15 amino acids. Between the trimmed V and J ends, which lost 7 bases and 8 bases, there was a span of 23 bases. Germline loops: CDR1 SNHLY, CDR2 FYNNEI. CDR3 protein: CASTRRSGVGIEAFF. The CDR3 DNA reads TGTGCCAGCACCCGAAGGTCGGGGGTGGGAATCGAAGCTTTCTTT. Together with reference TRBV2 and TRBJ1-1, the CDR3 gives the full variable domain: EPEVTQTPSHQVTQMGQEVILRCVPISNHLYFYWYRQILGQKVEFLVSFYNNEISEKSEIFDDQFSVERPDGSNFTLKIRSTKLEDSAMYFCASTRRSGVGIEAFFGQGTRLTVV.

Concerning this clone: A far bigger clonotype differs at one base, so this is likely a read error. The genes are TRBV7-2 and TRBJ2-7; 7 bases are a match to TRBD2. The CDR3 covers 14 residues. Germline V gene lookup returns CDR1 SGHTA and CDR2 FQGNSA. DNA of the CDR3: TGTGTCAGCAGCTTAGGCGGGAGACCCTACGAGCAGTACTTC. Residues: CVSSLGGRPYEQYF.

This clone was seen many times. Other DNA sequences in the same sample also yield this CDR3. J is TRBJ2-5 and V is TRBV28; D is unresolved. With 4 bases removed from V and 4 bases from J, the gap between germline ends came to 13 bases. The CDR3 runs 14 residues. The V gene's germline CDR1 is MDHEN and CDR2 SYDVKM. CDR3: CASSSRDEGETQYF. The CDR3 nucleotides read TGTGCCAGCAGTTCCCGAGACGAAGGAGAGACCCAGTACTTC. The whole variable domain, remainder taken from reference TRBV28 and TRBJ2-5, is DVKVTQSSRYLVKRTGEKVFLECVQDMDHENMFWYRQDPGLGLRLIYFSYDVKMKEKGDIPEGYSVSREKKERFSLILESASTNQTSMYLCASSSRDEGETQYFGPGTRLLVL.

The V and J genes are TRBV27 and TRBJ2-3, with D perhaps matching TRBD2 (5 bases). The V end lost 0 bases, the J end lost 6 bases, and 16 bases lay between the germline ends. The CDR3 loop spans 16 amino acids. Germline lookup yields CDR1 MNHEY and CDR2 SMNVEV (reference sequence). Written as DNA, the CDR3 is TGTGCCAGCAGTTTATCGGTTACGGGGAGAATGGATACGCAGTATTTT. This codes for CASSLSVTGRMDTQYF.

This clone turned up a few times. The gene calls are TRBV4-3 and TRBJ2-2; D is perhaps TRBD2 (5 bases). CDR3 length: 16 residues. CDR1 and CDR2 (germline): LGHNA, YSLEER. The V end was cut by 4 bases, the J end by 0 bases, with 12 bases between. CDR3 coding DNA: TGCGCCAGCAGCCCCGGACTGCTTGCGAACACCGGGGAGCTGTTTTTT. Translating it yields CASSPGLLANTGELFF.

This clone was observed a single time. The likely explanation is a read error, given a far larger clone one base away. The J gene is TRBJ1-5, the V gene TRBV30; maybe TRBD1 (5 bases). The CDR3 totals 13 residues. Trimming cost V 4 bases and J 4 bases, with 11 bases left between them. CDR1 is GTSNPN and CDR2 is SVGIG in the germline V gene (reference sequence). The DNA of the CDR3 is TGTGCCTGGAATACGGGGGGTAATCAGCCCCAGCATTTT. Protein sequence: CAWNTGGNQPQHF.

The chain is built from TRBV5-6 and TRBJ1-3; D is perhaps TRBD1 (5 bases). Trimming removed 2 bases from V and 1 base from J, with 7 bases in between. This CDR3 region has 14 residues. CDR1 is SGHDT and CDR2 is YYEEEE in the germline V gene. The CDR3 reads CASSFGQSGNTIYF. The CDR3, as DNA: TGTGCCAGCAGCTTCGGACAATCTGGAAACACCATATATTTT.

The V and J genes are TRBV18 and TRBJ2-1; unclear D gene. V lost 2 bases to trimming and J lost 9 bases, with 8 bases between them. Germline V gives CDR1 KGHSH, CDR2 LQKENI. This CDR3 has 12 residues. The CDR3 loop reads CASSPGLLEQFF. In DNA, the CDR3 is TGTGCCAGCTCACCAGGGCTACTTGAGCAGTTCTTC.

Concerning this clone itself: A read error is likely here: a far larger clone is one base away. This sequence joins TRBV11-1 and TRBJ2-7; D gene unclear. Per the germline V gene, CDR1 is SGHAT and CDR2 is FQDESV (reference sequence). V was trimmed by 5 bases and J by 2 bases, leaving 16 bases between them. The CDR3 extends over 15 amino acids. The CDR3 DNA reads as TGTGCCAGCAGCCCCCGCTACATGGGTGCCTACGAGCAGTACTTC. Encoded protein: CASSPRYMGAYEQYF.

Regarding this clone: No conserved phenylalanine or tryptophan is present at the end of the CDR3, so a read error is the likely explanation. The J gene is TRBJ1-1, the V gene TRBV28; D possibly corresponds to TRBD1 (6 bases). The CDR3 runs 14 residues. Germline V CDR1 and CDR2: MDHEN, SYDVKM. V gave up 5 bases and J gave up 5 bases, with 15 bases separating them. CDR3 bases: TGTGCCAGCAGTAAAATTGACAGGTGGACTGAAGCTTTCCTT. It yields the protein CASSKIDRWTEAFL.

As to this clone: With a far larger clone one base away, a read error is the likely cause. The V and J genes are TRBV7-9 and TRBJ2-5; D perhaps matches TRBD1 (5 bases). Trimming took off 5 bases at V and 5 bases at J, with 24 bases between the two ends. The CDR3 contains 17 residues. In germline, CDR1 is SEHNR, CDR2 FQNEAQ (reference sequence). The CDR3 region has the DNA TGTGCCAGCAGCGAACTGGACAAATCCGGGTTTCGGGAGACCCAGTACTTC. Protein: CASSELDKSGFRETQYF.

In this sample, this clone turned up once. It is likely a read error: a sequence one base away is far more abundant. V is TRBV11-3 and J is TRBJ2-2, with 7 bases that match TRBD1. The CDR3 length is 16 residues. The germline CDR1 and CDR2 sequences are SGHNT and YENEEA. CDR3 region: CASSLDAGGVTVELFF. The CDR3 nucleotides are TGTGCCAGCAGCTTAGACGCAGGGGGTGTAACCGTGGAGCTGTTTTTT.

The CDR3 DNA reads as TGTGCCAGGGGACAGGAGATCACAGATACGCAGTATTTT. Translating it yields CARGQEITDTQYF. The chain joins TRBV2 to TRBJ2-3; the match to TRBD1 covers 8 bases. The V segment lost 9 bases and the J segment 2 bases; nucleotides outside the gene matches: 4. Germline lookup yields CDR1 SNHLY and CDR2 FYNNEI. This CDR3 has 13 residues.

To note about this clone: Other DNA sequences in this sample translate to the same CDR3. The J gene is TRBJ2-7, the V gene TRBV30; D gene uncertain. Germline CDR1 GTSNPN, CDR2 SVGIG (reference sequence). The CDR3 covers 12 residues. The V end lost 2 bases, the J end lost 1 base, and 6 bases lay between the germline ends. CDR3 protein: CAWSLGSYEQYF. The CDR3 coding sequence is TGTGCCTGGAGTCTAGGATCCTACGAGCAGTACTTC.

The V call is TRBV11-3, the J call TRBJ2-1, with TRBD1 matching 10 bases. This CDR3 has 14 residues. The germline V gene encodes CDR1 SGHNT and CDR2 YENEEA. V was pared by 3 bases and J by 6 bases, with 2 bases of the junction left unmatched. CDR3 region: CASSFRTGGNEQFF. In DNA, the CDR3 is TGTGCCAGCAGCTTCCGGACAGGGGGCAATGAGCAGTTCTTC.

CDR3 sequence reads: CASSVADRGIYEQYF. The CDR3 DNA sequence: TGTGCCAGCAGCGTAGCGGACAGGGGGATCTACGAGCAGTACTTC. The chain is built from TRBV9 and TRBJ2-7; 10 nucleotides align to TRBD1. The V gene end was trimmed by 0 bases and the J gene end by 3 bases; junction bases not matched to a gene: 3. Looked up from germline, CDR1 is SGDLS and CDR2 is YYNGEE. There are 15 residues in the CDR3. Looking up the rest from reference TRBV9 and TRBJ2-7 gives the full variable domain: DSGVTQTPKHLITATGQRVTLRCSPRSGDLSVYWYQQSLDQGLQFLIQYYNGEERAKGNILERFSAQQFPDLHSELNLSSLELGDSALYFCASSVADRGIYEQYFGPGTRLTVT.

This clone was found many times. Here the CDR3 reads CASSLTPYSYEQYF. The CDR3 DNA reads TGTGCCAGCAGCCTAACCCCCTACTCCTACGAGCAGTACTTC. The rearrangement links TRBV13 to TRBJ2-7; D gene unclear. The V gene's germline CDR1 is PRHDT and CDR2 FYEKMQ (reference sequence). CDR3 length: 14 residues. V was pared by 5 bases and J by 0 bases, with 11 bases between.

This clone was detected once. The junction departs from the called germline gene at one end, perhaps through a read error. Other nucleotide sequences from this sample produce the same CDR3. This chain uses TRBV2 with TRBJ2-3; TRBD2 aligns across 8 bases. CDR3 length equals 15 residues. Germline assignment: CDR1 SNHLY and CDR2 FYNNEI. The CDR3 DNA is TGTGCCAGCAGTGAATCGAGCGGGAGCACGGATACGCAGTATTTT. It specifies CASSESSGSTDTQYF.

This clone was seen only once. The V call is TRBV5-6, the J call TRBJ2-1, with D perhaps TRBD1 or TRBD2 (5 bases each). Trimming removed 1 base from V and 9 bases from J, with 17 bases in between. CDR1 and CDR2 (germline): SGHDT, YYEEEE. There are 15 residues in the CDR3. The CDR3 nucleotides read TGTGCCAGCAGCTTGAGAGGGCAGGGCTTCGGTGAGCAGTTCTTC. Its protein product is CASSLRGQGFGEQFF.

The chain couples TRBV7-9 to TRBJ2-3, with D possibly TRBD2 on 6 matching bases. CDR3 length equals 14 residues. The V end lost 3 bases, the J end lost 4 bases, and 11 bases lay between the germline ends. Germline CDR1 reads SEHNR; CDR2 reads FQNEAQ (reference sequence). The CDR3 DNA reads TGTGCCAGCAGCTTGCGGAGGGTAGCAGATACGCAGTATTTT. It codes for CASSLRRVADTQYF.

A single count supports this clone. DNA for the CDR3: TGTGCCAGCAGCCAAGAGACAGGAAGAGGGGACACTGAAGCTTTCTTT. Translating it yields CASSQETGRGDTEAFF. This chain links TRBV4-2 with TRBJ1-1, with D tentatively TRBD1 (6 bases). The CDR3 loop spans 16 amino acids. Germline-derived CDR1 and CDR2 are LGHNA and YNFKEQ. Trimming stripped 0 bases from V and 3 bases from J, with 14 bases between.

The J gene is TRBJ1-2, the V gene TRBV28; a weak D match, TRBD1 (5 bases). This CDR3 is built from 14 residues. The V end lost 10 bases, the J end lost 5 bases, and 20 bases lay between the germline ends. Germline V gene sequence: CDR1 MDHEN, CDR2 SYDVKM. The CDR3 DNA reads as TGTGCCATCGGAGGCGACAGAAACGTTTATGGCTACACCTTC. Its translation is CAIGGDRNVYGYTF.

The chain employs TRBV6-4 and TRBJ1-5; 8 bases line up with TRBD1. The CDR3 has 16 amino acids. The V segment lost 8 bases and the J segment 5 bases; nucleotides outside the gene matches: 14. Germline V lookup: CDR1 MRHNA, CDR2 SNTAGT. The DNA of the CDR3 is TGTGCCAGCCCCGAGGGGCGGACAGGGAGTGATCAGCCCCAGCATTTT. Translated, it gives CASPEGRTGSDQPQHF.

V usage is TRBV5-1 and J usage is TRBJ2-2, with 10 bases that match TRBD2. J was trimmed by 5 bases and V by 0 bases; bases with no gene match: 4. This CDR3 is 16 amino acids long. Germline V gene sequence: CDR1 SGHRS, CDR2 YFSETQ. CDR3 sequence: CASSLGLAGDTGELFF. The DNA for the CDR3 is TGCGCCAGCAGCTTGGGGCTAGCGGGAGATACCGGGGAGCTGTTTTTT.